This T cell receptor (beta chain) was captured in a study of beta chain features in type 1 diabetes. The overall study: Examination of sorted cells across all samples involved over 95 million cells. Study results and limitations: When Type 1 diabetes patients were examined, their TCRB CDR3s proved moderately but significantly shorter in all four CD4+ subsets.

Remarks on this clone: Its antigen is currently unknown.

Germline CDR1 is SGHRS and CDR2 is YFSETQ. The length of the CDR3 is 17 residues. V lost 4 bases and J lost 4; bases outside the gene matches: 9. The isolated RNA, all of it, was reverse transcribed, so expressed TCRB transcripts were what got sequenced. Some clones are missing from TCRdb's copy, which holds only in-frame ones; the method was immunoSEQ multiplex PCR. This table has about 150,000 clones, about a tenth appearing once. The V call is TRBV5-1, the J call TRBJ2-5; 14 bases are shared with TRBD2. The source material was central memory CD4+ T cells from blood. This clonotype was obtained from a man younger than 45 with type 1 diabetes. Here the CDR3 reads CASSLGTSGSIGETQYF. Written as DNA, the CDR3 is TGCGCCAGCAGCCTTGGGACTAGCGGGAGTATCGGAGAGACCCAGTACTTC.